These 4 T cell receptor beta chains came from one sample sequenced in a study of T cell responses to AZD1222 COVID-19 vaccine. TCRdb's table, derived via immunoSEQ multiplex PCR, lists solely in-frame clones and lacks some. Here the sample spans about 180,000 clones, roughly 88% being singletons. The sample consisted of peripheral blood, taken on day 0 of AZD1222 vaccination. The receptor set was obtained from an adult in good health.

The chain has TRBV4-3 and TRBJ2-2, with D hard to call. The V end lost 0 bases, the J end lost 5 bases, and 7 bases lay between the germline ends. The germline gives CDR1 LGHNA, CDR2 YSLEER. CDR3 length: 14 amino acids. The CDR3 spells CASSQEEGTGELFF. DNA of the CDR3: TGCGCCAGCAGCCAAGAGGAAGGTACCGGGGAGCTGTTTTTT.

On this clone itself: This specimen includes other DNA sequences encoding the same CDR3. V usage is TRBV9 and J usage is TRBJ1-1; D is ambiguous. The germline V gene encodes CDR1 SGDLS and CDR2 YYNGEE. The V and J ends lost 0 bases and 0 bases respectively, with 3 bases between them. The CDR3 runs to 13 residues. The CDR3 sequence: CASSVGMNTEAFF. In DNA, the CDR3 is TGTGCCAGCAGCGTAGGAATGAACACTGAAGCTTTCTTT.

The gene calls are TRBV4-2 and TRBJ1-1; D remains unclear. CDR3 length: 17 amino acids. Germline V CDR1 and CDR2: LGHNA, YNFKEQ. The germline V and J ends were trimmed by 0 bases and 1 base, with 15 bases remaining between them. The CDR3: CASSQDRSGRANTEAFF. The CDR3 DNA is TGTGCCAGCAGCCAAGATCGGTCGGGCAGAGCGAACACTGAAGCTTTCTTT.

The chain combines TRBV7-7 with TRBJ2-6; D possibly corresponds to TRBD1 (6 bases). CDR1 is SSHAT and CDR2 is FNYEAQ in the germline V gene (reference sequence). V lost 4 bases and J 4 bases, leaving 14 bases between the germline ends. The CDR3 runs to 16 residues. In nucleotides, the CDR3 is TGTGCCAGCAGCTACCACAGGGAAACCGGGGCCAACGTCCTGACTTTC. Its protein product is CASSYHRETGANVLTF. Full variable domain (rest looked up from reference TRBV7-7 and TRBJ2-6): GAGVSQSPRYKVTKRGQDVTLRCDPISSHATLYWYQQALGQGPEFLTYFNYEAQPDKSGLPSDRFSAERPEGSISTLTIQRTEQRDSAMYRCASSYHRETGANVLTFGAGSRLTVL.